These 20 T cell receptor beta chains share one sample of origin, sequenced in a study of graft-versus-host responses after intestinal transplantation. These receptors have no known antigen. TCRdb keeps only in-frame clones here, not all; method: immunoSEQ multiplex PCR. The repertoire holds 30,000 or so clones, with approximately 80% as singletons. The material was unstimulated CD8+ T cells sorted from spleen or lymph node cells, obtained before intestinal transplant. These receptors came from a human donor who received an intestinal transplant.

The chain joins TRBV7-9 to TRBJ2-5; 7 bases agree with TRBD2. With 5 bases clipped from V and 2 bases from J, the junction kept 8 bases outside the gene matches. The CDR3 covers 15 residues. Looked up from germline, CDR1 is SEHNR and CDR2 is FQNEAQ (reference sequence). CDR3 coding DNA: TGTGCCAGCAGCAGTCAGCGGGGCCAACAAGAGACCCAGTACTTC. Protein sequence: CASSSQRGQQETQYF.

The genes are TRBV7-2 and TRBJ2-5, with TRBD1 matching 7 bases. The germline CDR1 and CDR2 sequences are SGHTA and FQGNSA. V lost 1 base to trimming and J lost 4 bases; unmatched junction nucleotides: 12. CDR3 length: 17 amino acids. The CDR3 here is CASSLEGQTPYRETQYF. The DNA of the CDR3 is TGTGCCAGCAGCTTAGAGGGACAGACTCCCTACCGAGAGACCCAGTACTTC.

The chain carries TRBV6-1 and TRBJ1-5, with D possibly being TRBD1 (5 bases). Looked up from germline, CDR1 is MNHNS and CDR2 is SASEGT. Deletions cut 0 bases from V and 7 bases from J, with 19 bases between. CDR3 length: 17 amino acids. The CDR3 spells CASSEALWGRAEQPQHF. DNA for the CDR3: TGTGCCAGCAGTGAAGCGCTCTGGGGCAGGGCAGAGCAGCCCCAGCATTTT.

J is TRBJ2-7 and V is TRBV11-2, with no clear D. Germline-derived CDR1 and CDR2 are SGHAT and FQNNGV. The CDR3 totals 13 residues. V was pared by 2 bases and J by 7 bases, with 12 bases between. Written as DNA, the CDR3 is TGTGCCAGCAGCTTATTGGTTACGGTTGAGCAGTACTTC. This codes for CASSLLVTVEQYF.

The CDR3 is CASSRGASGNEQFF. CDR3 coding DNA: TGTGCCAGCAGTCGGGGGGCCTCAGGGAATGAGCAGTTCTTC. The chain has TRBV27 and TRBJ2-1; a weak D match, TRBD2 (7 bases). With 5 bases removed from V and 7 bases from J, the gap between germline ends came to 15 bases. Germline V CDR1 and CDR2: MNHEY, SMNVEV (reference sequence). The CDR3 totals 14 residues.

The V gene is TRBV19, the J gene TRBJ2-7; D perhaps matches TRBD2 (5 bases). V lost 7 bases, J lost 5 bases, and 9 bases lay in between. The CDR3 has 11 residues. Germline loops: CDR1 LNHDA, CDR2 SQIVND (reference sequence). CDR3 DNA sequence: TGTGCCAGTAACGGAGGTAACGAGCAGTACTTC. It specifies CASNGGNEQYF.

This chain links TRBV11-1 with TRBJ2-3; TRBD2 agrees at 8 bases. The trim removed 5 bases at V and 3 bases at J, leaving 10 bases unmatched. The germline gives CDR1 SGHAT, CDR2 FQDESV (reference sequence). This CDR3 contains 16 residues. In DNA, the CDR3 is TGTGCCAGCAGCCGCTATCGGCGCGGGAGGACAGATACGCAGTATTTT. Translating it yields CASSRYRRGRTDTQYF.

The genes are TRBV6-6 and TRBJ2-1; D remains unclear. The V and J ends lost 0 bases and 9 bases respectively, with 12 bases between them. The CDR3 sequence is 14 residues long. Germline lookup yields CDR1 MNHNY and CDR2 SVGAGI (reference sequence). The CDR3 nucleotides read TGTGCCAGCAGTTACTCGCTCTACCTGATTGAGCAGTTCTTC. This sequence encodes CASSYSLYLIEQFF.

J is TRBJ2-1 and V is TRBV27, with 7 bases identical to TRBD1. Germline V gene lookup returns CDR1 MNHEY and CDR2 SMNVEV (reference sequence). The CDR3 sequence is 16 residues long. With V trimmed by 6 bases and J by 0 bases, 8 bases remained unmatched. The CDR3 is CASRDTGVSSYNEQFF. The CDR3 nucleotides are TGTGCCAGCAGAGACACAGGGGTAAGCTCCTACAATGAGCAGTTCTTC.

V is TRBV5-1 and J is TRBJ2-2; maybe TRBD2 (6 bases). Germline V gene lookup returns CDR1 SGHRS and CDR2 YFSETQ. CDR3 length equals 15 residues. Trimming removed 0 bases at V and 4 bases at J, with 10 bases between. The CDR3, as DNA: TGCGCCAGCAGCTTGGATTGGGGAGGCACCGGGGAGCTGTTTTTT. Translating it yields CASSLDWGGTGELFF.

This clone was counted a few times. This chain uses TRBV10-2 with TRBJ2-3; unclear D gene. The length of the CDR3 is 16 residues. Germline loops: CDR1 WSHSY, CDR2 SAAADI. V lost 2 bases, J lost 0 bases, and 12 bases lay in between. For the CDR3, the DNA is TGCGCCAGCAGTGAGGGTACGAGGATTAGCACAGATACGCAGTATTTT. The encoded protein is CASSEGTRISTDTQYF.

The chain carries TRBV29-1 and TRBJ2-1; D possibly corresponds to TRBD2 (6 bases). Trimming removed 7 bases from V and 2 bases from J, with 18 bases in between. CDR3 length: 15 amino acids. Germline V gene data show CDR1 as SQVTM and CDR2 as ANQGSEA. Here the CDR3 reads CSALRDSNPYNEQFF. CDR3 DNA sequence: TGCAGCGCCCTTCGGGACTCCAATCCCTACAATGAGCAGTTCTTC.

V is TRBV2 and J is TRBJ2-7; 8 positions agree with TRBD2. Per the germline V gene, CDR1 is SNHLY and CDR2 is FYNNEI. J was trimmed by 3 bases and V by 2 bases; bases with no gene match: 6. This CDR3 comprises 15 residues. CDR3 bases: TGTGCCAGCAGTGAAAGCGGGAGAGAGGGCTACGAGCAGTACTTC. Translation: CASSESGREGYEQYF.

This clone has just one count. The chain uses TRBV28 and TRBJ2-3, with 7 bases fitting TRBD2. Germline CDR1 reads MDHEN; CDR2 reads SYDVKM. The V segment lost 2 bases and the J segment 1 base; nucleotides outside the gene matches: 9. There are 17 residues in the CDR3. The CDR3 bases are TGTGCCAGCAGTTTAAGCCCCGGGAGGTTCGGCACAGATACGCAGTATTTT. Its translation: CASSLSPGRFGTDTQYF.

The genes are TRBV10-1 and TRBJ1-1, with TRBD1 identical over 8 bases. The CDR3 is 14 residues long. The germline CDR1 and CDR2 sequences are WNHNN and SYGVQD (reference sequence). The ends lost 4 bases at V and 1 base at J; junction bases unmatched: 2. CDR3 sequence: CASSADRANTEAFF. DNA for the CDR3: TGCGCCAGCAGTGCGGACAGGGCGAACACTGAAGCTTTCTTT.

The J gene is TRBJ2-1, the V gene TRBV5-5; D is uncertain. This CDR3 is built from 13 residues. Germline CDR1 is SGHKS and CDR2 is YYEKEE (reference sequence). V lost 0 bases and J lost 10, with 11 bases in between. The CDR3 DNA is TGTGCCAGCAGCTTGGTAGTCGTCGAAGAGCAGTTCTTC. Amino acids: CASSLVVVEEQFF.

This chain joins TRBV10-3 and TRBJ2-3; 7 bases are a match to TRBD2. CDR3 length: 15 residues. J was trimmed by 2 bases and V by 10 bases; bases with no gene match: 12. Germline CDR1 is ENHRY and CDR2 is SYGVKD. The CDR3 region is CATSSGAYPTDTQYF. In DNA, the CDR3 is TGTGCCACCTCGAGCGGGGCCTACCCCACAGATACGCAGTATTTT.

This chain uses TRBV7-9 with TRBJ2-1; TRBD2 is a possible D gene (5 bases). V lost 5 bases, J lost 2 bases, and 13 bases lay in between. CDR1 and CDR2 from the germline V gene are SEHNR and FQNEAQ (reference sequence). CDR3 length: 15 amino acids. The CDR3 loop reads CASSLLGAAYNEQFF. The CDR3 DNA reads TGTGCCAGCAGCCTACTGGGAGCTGCCTACAATGAGCAGTTCTTC.

This clone has only a few counts. This chain joins TRBV6-1 and TRBJ2-7; D not certain. This CDR3 is 12 amino acids long. CDR1 MNHNS and CDR2 SASEGT come from the germline V gene. V was shortened by 5 bases and J by 5 bases, with 10 bases between the two germline ends. The CDR3 loop reads CASSSPEDEQYF. The DNA of the CDR3 is TGTGCCAGCAGTTCCCCAGAGGACGAGCAGTACTTC.

The chain employs TRBV29-1 and TRBJ2-7, with 8 bases matching TRBD2. This CDR3 contains 15 residues. V trimming: 1 base; J trimming: 0 bases; junction bases outside the gene matches: 5. CDR1 is SQVTM, CDR2 ANQGSEA, per germline. Written as DNA, the CDR3 is TGCAGCGTTGAAGTTGCGGGGGGCCCCTCCTACGAGCAGTACTTC. Protein product: CSVEVAGGPSYEQYF.